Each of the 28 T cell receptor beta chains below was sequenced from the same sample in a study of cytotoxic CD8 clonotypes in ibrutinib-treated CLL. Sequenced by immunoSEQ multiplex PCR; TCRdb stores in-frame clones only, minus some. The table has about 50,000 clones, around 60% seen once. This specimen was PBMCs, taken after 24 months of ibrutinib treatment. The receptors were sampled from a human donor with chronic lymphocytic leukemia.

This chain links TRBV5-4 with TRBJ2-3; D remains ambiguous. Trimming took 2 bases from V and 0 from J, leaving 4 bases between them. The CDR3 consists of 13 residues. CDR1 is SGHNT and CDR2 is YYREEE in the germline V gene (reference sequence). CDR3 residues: CASSFKSTDTQYF. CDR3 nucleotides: TGTGCCAGCAGCTTCAAGAGCACAGATACGCAGTATTTT.

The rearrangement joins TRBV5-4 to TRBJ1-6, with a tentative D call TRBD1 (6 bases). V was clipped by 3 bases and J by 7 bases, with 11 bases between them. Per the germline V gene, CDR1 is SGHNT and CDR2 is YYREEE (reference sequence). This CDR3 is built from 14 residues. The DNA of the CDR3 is TGTGCCAGCAGCTACCTCGGGGGCAATTCACCCCTCCACTTT. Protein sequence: CASSYLGGNSPLHF.

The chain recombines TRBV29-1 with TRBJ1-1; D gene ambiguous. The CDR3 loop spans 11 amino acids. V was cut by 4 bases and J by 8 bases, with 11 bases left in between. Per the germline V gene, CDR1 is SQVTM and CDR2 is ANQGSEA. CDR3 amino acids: CSVAERTEAFF. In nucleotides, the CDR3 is TGCAGCGTTGCAGAACGAACAGAAGCTTTCTTT.

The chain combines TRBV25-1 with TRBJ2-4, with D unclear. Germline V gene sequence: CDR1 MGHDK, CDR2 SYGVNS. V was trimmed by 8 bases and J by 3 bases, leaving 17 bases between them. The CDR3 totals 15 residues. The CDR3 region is CASEGFSLGKNIQYF. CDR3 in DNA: TGTGCCAGCGAAGGGTTTTCGTTAGGCAAAAACATTCAGTACTTC.

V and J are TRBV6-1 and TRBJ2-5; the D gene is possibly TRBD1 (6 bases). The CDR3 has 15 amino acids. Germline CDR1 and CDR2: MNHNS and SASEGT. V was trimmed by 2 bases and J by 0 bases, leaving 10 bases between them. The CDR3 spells CASSESTGYQETQYF. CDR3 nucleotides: TGTGCCAGCAGTGAAAGTACAGGGTACCAAGAGACCCAGTACTTC.

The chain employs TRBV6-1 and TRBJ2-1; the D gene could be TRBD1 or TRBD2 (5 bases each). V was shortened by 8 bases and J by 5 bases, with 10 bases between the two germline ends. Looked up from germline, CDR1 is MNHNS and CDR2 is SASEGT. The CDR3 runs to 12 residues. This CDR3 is CASRDVNNEQFF. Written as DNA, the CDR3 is TGTGCCAGCCGGGACGTTAACAATGAGCAGTTCTTC.

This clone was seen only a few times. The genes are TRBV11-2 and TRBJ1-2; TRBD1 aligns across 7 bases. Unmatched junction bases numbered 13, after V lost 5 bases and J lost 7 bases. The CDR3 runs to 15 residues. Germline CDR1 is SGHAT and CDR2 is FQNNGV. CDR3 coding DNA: TGTGCCAGCAGCGAAGACAGGGAAATGGTTAGTGGCTACACCTTC. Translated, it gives CASSEDREMVSGYTF. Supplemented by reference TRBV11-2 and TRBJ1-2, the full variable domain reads EAGVAQSPRYKIIEKRQSVAFWCNPISGHATLYWYQQILGQGPKLLIQFQNNGVVDDSQLPKDRFSAERLKGVDSTLKIQPAKLEDSAVYLCASSEDREMVSGYTFGSGTRLTVV.

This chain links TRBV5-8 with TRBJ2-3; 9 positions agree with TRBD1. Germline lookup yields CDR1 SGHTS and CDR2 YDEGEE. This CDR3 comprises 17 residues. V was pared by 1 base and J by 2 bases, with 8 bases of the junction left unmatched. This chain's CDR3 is CASSLLFGTGNTDTQYF. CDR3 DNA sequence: TGTGCCAGCAGCTTGTTGTTCGGGACAGGGAACACAGATACGCAGTATTTT.

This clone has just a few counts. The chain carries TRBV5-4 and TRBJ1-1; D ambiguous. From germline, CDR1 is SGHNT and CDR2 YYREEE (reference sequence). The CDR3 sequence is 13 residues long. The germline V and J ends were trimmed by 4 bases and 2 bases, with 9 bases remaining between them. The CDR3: CASSPRPNTEAFF. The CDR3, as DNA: TGTGCCAGCAGCCCTAGGCCAAACACTGAAGCTTTCTTT.

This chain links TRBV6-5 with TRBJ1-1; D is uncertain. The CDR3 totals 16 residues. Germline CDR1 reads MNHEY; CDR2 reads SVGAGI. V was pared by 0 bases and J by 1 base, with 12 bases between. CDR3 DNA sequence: TGTGCCAGCAGTTACTCGATAGGCAGGTGGAACACTGAAGCTTTCTTT. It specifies CASSYSIGRWNTEAFF.

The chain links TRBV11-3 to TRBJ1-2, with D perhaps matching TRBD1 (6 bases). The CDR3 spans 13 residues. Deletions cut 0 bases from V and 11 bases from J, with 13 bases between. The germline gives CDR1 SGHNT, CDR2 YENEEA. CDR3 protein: CASSLDRGQGYTF. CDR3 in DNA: TGTGCCAGCAGCTTAGATCGTGGGCAGGGGTACACCTTC.

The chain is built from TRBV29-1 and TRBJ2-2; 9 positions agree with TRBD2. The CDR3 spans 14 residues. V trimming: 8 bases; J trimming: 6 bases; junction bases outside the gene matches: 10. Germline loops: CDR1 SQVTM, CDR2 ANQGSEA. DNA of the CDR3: TGCAGCTACCAGCGGGGGGTGGGACCCGGGGAGCTGTTTTTT. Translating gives CSYQRGVGPGELFF.

The CDR3 reads CASTFGGPANEQFF. As DNA, the CDR3 is TGTGCCAGCACCTTTGGGGGACCAGCGAATGAGCAGTTCTTC. The chain recombines TRBV27 with TRBJ2-1; D assignment may be TRBD1 or TRBD2 (5 bases each). The V and J ends lost 7 bases and 7 bases respectively, with 17 bases between them. The CDR3 runs 14 residues. Germline-derived CDR1 and CDR2 are MNHEY and SMNVEV (reference sequence).

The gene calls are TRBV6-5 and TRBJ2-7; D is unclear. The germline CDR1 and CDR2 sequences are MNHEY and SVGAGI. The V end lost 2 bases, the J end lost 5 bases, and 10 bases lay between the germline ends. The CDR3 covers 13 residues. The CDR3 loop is CASSYRRMDEQYF. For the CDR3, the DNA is TGTGCCAGCAGTTACCGACGAATGGACGAGCAGTACTTC.

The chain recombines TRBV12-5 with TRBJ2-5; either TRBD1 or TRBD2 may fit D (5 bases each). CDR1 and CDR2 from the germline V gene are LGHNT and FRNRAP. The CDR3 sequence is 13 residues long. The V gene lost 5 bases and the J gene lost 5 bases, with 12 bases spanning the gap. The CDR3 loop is CASGGGEGETQYF. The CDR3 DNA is TGTGCTAGTGGTGGGGGTGAGGGGGAGACCCAGTACTTC.

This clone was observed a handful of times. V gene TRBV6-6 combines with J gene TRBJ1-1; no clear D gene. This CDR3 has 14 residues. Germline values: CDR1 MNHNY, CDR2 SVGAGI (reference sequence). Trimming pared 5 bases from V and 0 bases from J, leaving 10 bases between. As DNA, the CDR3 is TGTGCCAGCAGTCTCCAACAGCTGAACACTGAAGCTTTCTTT. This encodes CASSLQQLNTEAFF.

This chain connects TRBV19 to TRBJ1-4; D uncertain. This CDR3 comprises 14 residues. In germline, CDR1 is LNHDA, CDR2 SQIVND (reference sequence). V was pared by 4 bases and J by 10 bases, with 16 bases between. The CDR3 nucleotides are TGTGCCAGTAGTAACCGGGGTAGCGACGGAAAACTGTTTTTT. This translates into CASSNRGSDGKLFF. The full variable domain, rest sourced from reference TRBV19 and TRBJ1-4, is DGGITQSPKYLFRKEGQNVTLSCEQNLNHDAMYWYRQDPGQGLRLIYYSQIVNDFQKGDIAEGYSVSREKKESFPLTVTSAQKNPTAFYLCASSNRGSDGKLFFGSGTQLSVL.

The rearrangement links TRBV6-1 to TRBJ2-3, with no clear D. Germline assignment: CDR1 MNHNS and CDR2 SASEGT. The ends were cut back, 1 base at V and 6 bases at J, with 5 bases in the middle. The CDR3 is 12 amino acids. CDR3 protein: CASSEGADTQYF. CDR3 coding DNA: TGTGCCAGCAGTGAAGGGGCGGATACGCAGTATTTT.

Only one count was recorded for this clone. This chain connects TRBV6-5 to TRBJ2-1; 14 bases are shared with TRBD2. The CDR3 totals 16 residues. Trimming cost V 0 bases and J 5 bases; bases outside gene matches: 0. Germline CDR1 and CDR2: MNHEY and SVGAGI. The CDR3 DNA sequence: TGTGCCAGCAGTTACTCGACTAGCGGGGGGGACAATGAGCAGTTCTTC. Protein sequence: CASSYSTSGGDNEQFF.

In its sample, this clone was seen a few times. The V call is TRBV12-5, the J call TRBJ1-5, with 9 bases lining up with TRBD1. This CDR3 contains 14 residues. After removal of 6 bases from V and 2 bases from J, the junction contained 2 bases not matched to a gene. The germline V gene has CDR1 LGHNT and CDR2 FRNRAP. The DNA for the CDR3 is TGTGCTAGTGGCCGGACAGGGGGCAATCAGCCCCAGCATTTT. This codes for CASGRTGGNQPQHF.

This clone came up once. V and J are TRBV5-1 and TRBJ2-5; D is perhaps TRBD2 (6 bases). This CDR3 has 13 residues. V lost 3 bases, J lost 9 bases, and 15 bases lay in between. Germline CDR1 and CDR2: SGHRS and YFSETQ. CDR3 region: CASSSTPTGAQYF. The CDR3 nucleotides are TGCGCCAGCAGCTCAACACCCACGGGGGCCCAGTACTTC.

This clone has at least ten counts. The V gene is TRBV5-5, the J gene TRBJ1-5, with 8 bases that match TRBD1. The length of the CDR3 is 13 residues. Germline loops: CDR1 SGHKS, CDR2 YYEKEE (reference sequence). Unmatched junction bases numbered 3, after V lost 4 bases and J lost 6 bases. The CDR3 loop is CASSQGAGQPQHF. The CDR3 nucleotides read TGTGCCAGCAGCCAGGGGGCCGGTCAGCCCCAGCATTTT.

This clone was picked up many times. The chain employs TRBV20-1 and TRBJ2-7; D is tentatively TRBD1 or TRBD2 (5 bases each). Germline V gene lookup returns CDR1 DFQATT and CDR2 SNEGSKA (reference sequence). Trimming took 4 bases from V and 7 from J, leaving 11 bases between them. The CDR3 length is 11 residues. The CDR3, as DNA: TGCAGTGCTAACCGGGGCGAAGAGCAGTACTTC. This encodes CSANRGEEQYF.

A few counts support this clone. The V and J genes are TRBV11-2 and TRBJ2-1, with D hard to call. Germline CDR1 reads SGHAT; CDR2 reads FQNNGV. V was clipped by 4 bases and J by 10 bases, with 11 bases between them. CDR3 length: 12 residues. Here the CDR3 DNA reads TGTGCCAGCAGCTACGCCCTGAGCGAGCAGTTCTTC. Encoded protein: CASSYALSEQFF.

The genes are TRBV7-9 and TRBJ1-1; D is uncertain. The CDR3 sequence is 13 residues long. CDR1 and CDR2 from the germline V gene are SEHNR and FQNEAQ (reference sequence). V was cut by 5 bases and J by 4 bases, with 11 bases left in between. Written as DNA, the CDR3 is TGTGCCAGCAGCCCTGGACGGTCCACTGAAGCTTTCTTT. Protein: CASSPGRSTEAFF.

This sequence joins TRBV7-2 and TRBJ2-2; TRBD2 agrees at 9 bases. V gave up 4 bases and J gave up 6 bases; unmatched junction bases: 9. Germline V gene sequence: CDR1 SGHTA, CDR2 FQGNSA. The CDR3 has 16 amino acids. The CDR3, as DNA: TGTGCCAGCAGCTCCCGGGGCGGGGGGGTCCCCGGGGAGCTGTTTTTT. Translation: CASSSRGGGVPGELFF.

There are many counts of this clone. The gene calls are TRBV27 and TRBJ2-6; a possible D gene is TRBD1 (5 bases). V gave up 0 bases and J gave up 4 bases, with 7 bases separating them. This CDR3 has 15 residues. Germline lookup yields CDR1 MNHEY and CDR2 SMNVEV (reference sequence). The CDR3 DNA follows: TGTGCCAGCAGTTTATCTGGGGCAGGGGCCAACGTCCTGACTTTC. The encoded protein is CASSLSGAGANVLTF.

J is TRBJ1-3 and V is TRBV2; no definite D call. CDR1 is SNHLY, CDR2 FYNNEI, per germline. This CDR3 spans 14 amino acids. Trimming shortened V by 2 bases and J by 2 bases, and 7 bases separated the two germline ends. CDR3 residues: CASSERRPGNTIYF. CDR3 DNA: TGTGCCAGCAGTGAACGACGTCCTGGAAACACCATATATTTT. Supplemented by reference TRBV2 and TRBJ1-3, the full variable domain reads EPEVTQTPSHQVTQMGQEVILRCVPISNHLYFYWYRQILGQKVEFLVSFYNNEISEKSEIFDDQFSVERPDGSNFTLKIRSTKLEDSAMYFCASSERRPGNTIYFGEGSWLTVV.